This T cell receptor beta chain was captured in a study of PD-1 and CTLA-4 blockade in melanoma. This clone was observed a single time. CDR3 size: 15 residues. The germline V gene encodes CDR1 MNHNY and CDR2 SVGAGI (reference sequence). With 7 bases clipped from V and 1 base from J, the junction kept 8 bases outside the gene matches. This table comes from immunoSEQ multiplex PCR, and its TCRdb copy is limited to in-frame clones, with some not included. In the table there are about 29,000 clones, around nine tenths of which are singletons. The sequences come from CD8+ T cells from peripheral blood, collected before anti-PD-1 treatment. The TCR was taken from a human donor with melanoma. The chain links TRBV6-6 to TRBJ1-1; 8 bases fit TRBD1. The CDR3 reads CASTESGTGNTEAFF. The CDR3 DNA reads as TGTGCCAGCACCGAATCGGGGACAGGGAACACTGAAGCTTTCTTT.